This T cell receptor (beta chain) appears in the sequencing data of a study of T cell responses to AZD1222 COVID-19 vaccine. Notes on the study in general: Clonal diversity was possibly underestimated, and white British individuals and females predominated among donors. As reported, nearly half of all spike-specific TCRs target variant regions that are unmutated. Baseline seropositivity occurred in only a handful of AZD1222 recipients. Increases in Spike-specific TCR breadth and depth were seen after two AZD1222 doses.

Method: immunoSEQ multiplex PCR; TCRdb's copy keeps in-frame clones and lacks some. The table includes around 140,000 clones, around 84% detected once. This clone was detected once. What it recognizes is unknown. Germline CDR1 is SGHTA and CDR2 is FQGNSA. The V and J ends lost 4 bases and 3 bases respectively, with 11 bases between them. CDR3 length: 14 amino acids. The material was peripheral blood, obtained 28 days after the second AZD1222 dose. The rearrangement uses TRBV7-2 and TRBJ2-3; D is unclear. The receptor comes from an adult who received the AZD1222 COVID-19 vaccine. The CDR3 nucleotides are TGTGCCAGCAGCTCTACCTTCTTGACAGATACGCAGTATTTT. It is translated as CASSSTFLTDTQYF.